The rows below give T cell receptor beta chains drawn from one sample of a study of cytomegalovirus exposure and HLA in healthy donors. Sequencing used immunoSEQ multiplex PCR; TCRdb keeps in-frame clones, though not all of them. Of fewer than 150,000 clones listed, 86% are singletons. Sequencing input: PBMCs. Every receptor here comes from a young man in good health and CMV-seronegative. Both conserved end residues are part of each CDR3. A D gene is named only where the DNA matches it firmly. Some rows mark clone size as missing; the rest say once, few, many or name a class of expanded clone.

TRBV6-5	TRBJ2-5	-	TRBD2	TGTGCCAGCAGACCCGGACTAGTCCAAGAGACCCAGTACTTC	CASRPGLVQETQYF
TRBV30	TRBJ2-7	few	-	TGTGCCTGGAGTGATGGTAGCGGCTACGAGCAGTACTTC	CAWSDGSGYEQYF
TRBV5-4	TRBJ2-3	-	TRBD1	TGTGCCAGCTCCCACCGGGACAGGGGGAGAGATACGCAGTATTTT	CASSHRDRGRDTQYF
TRBV27	TRBJ2-1	-	TRBD2	TGTGCCAGCAGTATCCAGGGGACTAGCGGGGGGGCCCTTTACAATGAGCAGTTCTTC	CASSIQGTSGGALYNEQFF
TRBV6-6	TRBJ1-3	-	TRBD1	TGTGCCAGCAGTTACGGGGACAGCTCTGGAAACACCATATATTTT	CASSYGDSSGNTIYF
TRBV6-5	TRBJ1-2	many	-	TGTGCCAGCATCCCAATGCGGGGCTTTGGCGGCTACACCTTC	CASIPMRGFGGYTF
TRBV29-1	TRBJ1-1	few	TRBD1	TGCAGCGTGGCCGGGACAGGGACGGGCACTGAAGCTTTCTTT	CSVAGTGTGTEAFF
TRBV10-3	TRBJ2-7	few	TRBD1	TGTGCCATCAGTGCGGACAGGGTCTCTGAGCAGTACTTC	CAISADRVSEQYF
TRBV11-3	TRBJ2-1	-	-	TGTGCCAGCAGTCCGGGAGACTCCTACAATGAGCAGTTCTTC	CASSPGDSYNEQFF
TRBV11-2	TRBJ2-1	-	-	TGTGCCAGCAGCGCCTCACAGGGTCTTAGCTCCTACAATGAGCAGTTCTTC	CASSASQGLSSYNEQFF
TRBV30	TRBJ1-1	few	-	TGTGCCTGGAGTCGGAACACTGAAGCTTTCTTT	CAWSRNTEAFF
TRBV6-1	TRBJ1-2	-	-	TGTGCCAGCAGTGAACGGGGGATCCGAAACTATGGCTACACCTTC	CASSERGIRNYGYTF
TRBV5-8	TRBJ2-7	few	TRBD2	TGTGCCAGCAGCGTGGGACTAGCGTCCTACGAGCAGTACTTC	CASSVGLASYEQYF
TRBV19	TRBJ2-3	once	-	TGTGCCAGTAGTACCACGGAGGTGACGTTGCGGACGCAGTATTTT	CASSTTEVTLRTQYF
TRBV5-6	TRBJ1-2	-	-	TGTGCCAGCAGCTTAGGCGGAGGGGAGGTTTTAAACTATGGCTACACCTTC	CASSLGGGEVLNYGYTF
TRBV6-1	TRBJ2-2	once	TRBD2	TGTGCCAGCAGTGCAGTAGCGGGGGGCGGGACCGGGGAGCTGTTTTTT	CASSAVAGGGTGELFF
TRBV27	TRBJ1-2	-	-	TGTGCCAGCAGCCTCAACGGGGGGAAGGGCTACACCTTC	CASSLNGGKGYTF
TRBV27	TRBJ1-2	-	-	TGTGCCAGCAGTGTTTCAGGGGAGTTCAGAGGCTACACCTTC	CASSVSGEFRGYTF
TRBV11-2	TRBJ1-2	-	TRBD1	TGTGCCAGCAGCGTACAGGGGAACTATGGCTACACCTTC	CASSVQGNYGYTF
TRBV7-9	TRBJ2-1	-	-	TGTGCCAGCGGAATCGGGCGAGGGATGGGCAATGAGCAGTTCTTC	CASGIGRGMGNEQFF
TRBV10-2	TRBJ2-4	-	TRBD2	TGCGCCAGCAGTGATTCGGGACTAGCGGGAGTCATGACCAAAAACATTCAGTACTTC	CASSDSGLAGVMTKNIQYF
TRBV11-3	TRBJ2-2	-	-	TGTGCCAGCAGCAGAGCGCAGGGGGGTACCGGGGAGCTGTTTTTT	CASSRAQGGTGELFF
TRBV5-4	TRBJ2-7	-	TRBD2	TGTGCCAGCAGCGTTGGTCAAGCGGGAGCCTACGAGCAGTACTTC	CASSVGQAGAYEQYF
TRBV6-1	TRBJ2-7	-	-	TGTGCCAGCAGAGGGGACAATGGTGACGAGCAGTACTTC	CASRGDNGDEQYF
TRBV27	TRBJ1-1	-	TRBD1	TGTGCCAGCAGTTTAAATTTGGGACAGGAGTATGAAGCTTTCTTT	CASSLNLGQEYEAFF
TRBV7-9	TRBJ2-7	-	-	TGTGCCGCAGGGGCCCTGGCCTGGGGCGAGCAGTACTTC	CAAGALAWGEQYF
TRBV29-1	TRBJ2-3	-	-	TGCAGCGTTGACGTTGCGCGCACAGATACGCAGTATTTT	CSVDVARTDTQYF
TRBV13	TRBJ2-1	-	TRBD2	TGTGCCAGCAGCTCCGGACTAGCGGGAGTTTATGAGCAGTTCTTC	CASSSGLAGVYEQFF
TRBV14	TRBJ1-1	-	TRBD1	TGTGCCAGCAGCCAACACGGGACAGGGCTTAACACTGAAGCTTTCTTT	CASSQHGTGLNTEAFF
TRBV27	TRBJ1-2	few	TRBD1	TGTGCCAGCAGTGTACAGGGGTCCTATGGCTACACCTTC	CASSVQGSYGYTF
TRBV6-5	TRBJ2-7	-	-	TGTGCCAGCACCTCTACGAACGAGCAGTACTTC	CASTSTNEQYF
TRBV5-1	TRBJ1-5	few	-	TGCGCCAGCAGCTTGGATTCGGGGAAGGGTCAGCCCCAGCATTTT	CASSLDSGKGQPQHF
TRBV2	TRBJ1-4	-	TRBD1	TGTGCCAGCAACACAGGGGGGTGGGTGGAAAAACTGTTTTTT	CASNTGGWVEKLFF
TRBV25-1	TRBJ2-5	-	-	TGTGCCAGCAGTGTGTATACCCTCCTACAAGAGACCCAGTACTTC	CASSVYTLLQETQYF
TRBV5-4	TRBJ2-4	-	-	TGTGCCAGCAGCTTTTCAGGGGCCGGAACCAAAAACATTCAGTACTTC	CASSFSGAGTKNIQYF
TRBV23-1	TRBJ1-4	-	-	TGCGCCAGCAGTCAATCGGAGGGGGGGACAACTAATGAAAAACTGTTTTTT	CASSQSEGGTTNEKLFF
TRBV25-1	TRBJ1-2	-	-	TGTGCCAGCAGTGAATCCCGGCCGGGGGTATCCAACTATGGCTACACCTTC	CASSESRPGVSNYGYTF
TRBV5-1	TRBJ1-2	-	TRBD1	TGCGCCAGCAGCTTGGAAGGGACAGGGGGGAACTATGGCTACACCTTC	CASSLEGTGGNYGYTF
TRBV7-8	TRBJ2-3	-	-	TGTGCCAGCAGCTTAGTAGGCACAGATACGCAGTATTTT	CASSLVGTDTQYF
TRBV29-1	TRBJ1-3	-	-	TGCAGCGCCAATACCGGGAGCGGAAACACCATATATTTT	CSANTGSGNTIYF
TRBV29-1	TRBJ1-2	-	-	TGCAGCGTCATGACCTCGGACAGAGACTATGGCTACACCTTC	CSVMTSDRDYGYTF
TRBV9	TRBJ2-1	-	TRBD2	TGTGCCAGCAGCGTAGGCCCTAGCGGGATGAGCTCCTACAATGAGCAGTTCTTC	CASSVGPSGMSSYNEQFF
TRBV6-1	TRBJ2-7	-	-	TGTGCCAGCAGTTCCCTCCAACGGGGCGAGCAGTACTTC	CASSSLQRGEQYF
TRBV6-1	TRBJ1-4	once	-	TGTGCCAGCAGCCTCGACAGGACCGGCGAAAAACTGTTTTTT	CASSLDRTGEKLFF
TRBV16	TRBJ2-5	-	TRBD2	TGTGCCAGCAGCCAGCAAGGGACTAACCAAGAGACCCAGTACTTC	CASSQQGTNQETQYF
TRBV11-1	TRBJ2-2	once	TRBD2	TGTGCCAGCAGCCAGCCTTCTAGCGGGAGGGCCGGGGAGCTGTTTTTT	CASSQPSSGRAGELFF
TRBV27	TRBJ1-2	-	-	TGTGCCAGCAGTTCGGACACTGTAGACTATGGCTACACCTTC	CASSSDTVDYGYTF
TRBV2	TRBJ1-2	-	-	TGTGCCAGCAGTGAAGCTCAGGGAGGCGGCTACACCTTC	CASSEAQGGGYTF